These 14 T cell receptor beta chains came from one sample sequenced in a study of shared clonotypes between healthy human individuals. Some clones are missing from TCRdb's copy, which holds only in-frame ones; the method was immunoSEQ multiplex PCR. The table lists approximately 2.5 million clones, around 94% of them singletons. The sequenced material came from naive CD4+ T cells sorted from blood. The subset is: CD45RA+ positively selected. The receptors were gathered from a man between 18 and 29 years old in good health.

J is TRBJ2-5 and V is TRBV7-9; the match to TRBD1 covers 8 bases. Germline assignment: CDR1 SEHNR and CDR2 FQNEAQ (reference sequence). Trimming removed 4 bases from V and 5 bases from J; junction bases left unmatched: 12. CDR3 length equals 16 residues. The CDR3 region is CASSSTGGLYVETQYF. The CDR3 bases are TGTGCCAGCAGCTCAACAGGGGGGCTGTATGTCGAGACCCAGTACTTC.

The V gene is TRBV6-5, the J gene TRBJ1-5; D is unresolved. CDR3 length: 13 amino acids. V lost 7 bases and J lost 4, with 11 bases in between. From germline, CDR1 is MNHEY and CDR2 SVGAGI. The CDR3, as DNA: TGTGCCAGCACTTCCCAAAGGAATCAGCCCCAGCATTTT. It is translated as CASTSQRNQPQHF.

The chain joins TRBV6-5 to TRBJ2-7; D uncertain. Looked up from germline, CDR1 is MNHEY and CDR2 is SVGAGI. Trimming took 7 bases from V and 6 from J, leaving 16 bases between them. CDR3 length: 13 residues. The CDR3 loop is CASIASYTAEQYF. For the CDR3, the DNA is TGTGCCAGCATCGCAAGCTACACGGCCGAGCAGTACTTC.

The chain employs TRBV30 and TRBJ1-2, with D unclear. Trimming cost V 2 bases and J 4 bases, with 5 bases left between them. Germline values: CDR1 GTSNPN, CDR2 SVGIG (reference sequence). CDR3 length: 11 amino acids. This chain's CDR3 is CAWSSSYGYTF. CDR3 bases: TGTGCCTGGAGTTCTAGCTATGGCTACACCTTC.

This chain connects TRBV6-6 to TRBJ2-2; D perhaps matches TRBD2 (5 bases). The germline CDR1 and CDR2 sequences are MNHNY and SVGAGI (reference sequence). This CDR3 is built from 15 residues. The germline V and J ends were trimmed by 3 bases and 6 bases, with 14 bases remaining between them. The CDR3 spells CASSYGEGGSGELFF. The CDR3 DNA reads as TGTGCCAGCAGTTATGGAGAGGGTGGCTCCGGGGAGCTGTTTTTT.

The rearrangement links TRBV11-2 to TRBJ2-3, with D possibly being TRBD2 (7 bases). From germline, CDR1 is SGHAT and CDR2 FQNNGV. The CDR3 is 16 residues long. Trimming removed 4 bases from V and 5 bases from J, with 19 bases in between. DNA for the CDR3: TGTGCCAGCAGCTCCCTTTTAGGGGAGGGGGGAGATACGCAGTATTTT. It encodes CASSSLLGEGGDTQYF.

The gene calls are TRBV2 and TRBJ2-5, with TRBD1 as a possible D gene (6 bases). Germline V CDR1 and CDR2: SNHLY, FYNNEI. This CDR3 is built from 13 residues. V was trimmed by 6 bases and J by 5 bases, leaving 13 bases between them. Written as DNA, the CDR3 is TGTGCCAGCAGGCCAGGGGTGAGCGAGACCCAGTACTTC. Translating it yields CASRPGVSETQYF.

The chain joins TRBV6-6 to TRBJ2-7; the D call may be TRBD1 or TRBD2 (5 bases each). V was pared by 6 bases and J by 2 bases, with 17 bases between. CDR1 and CDR2 (germline): MNHNY, SVGAGI (reference sequence). CDR3 size: 15 residues. The CDR3 coding sequence is TGTGCCAGCAGAATCTCCCGGGACCAGGCCTACGAGCAGTACTTC. Its protein is CASRISRDQAYEQYF.

CDR3 in DNA: TGTGCCAGCACCAGTCCCGGGAGGAAGCAGTACTTC. Protein sequence: CASTSPGRKQYF. The gene calls are TRBV25-1 and TRBJ2-5; 7 positions match TRBD2. With 7 bases clipped from V and 11 bases from J, the junction kept 10 bases outside the gene matches. The CDR3 extends over 12 amino acids. CDR1 is MGHDK and CDR2 is SYGVNS in the germline V gene.

In DNA, the CDR3 is TGTGCCAGTAGTACAACAGGGAAGGCCGGGGAGCTGTTTTTT. The encoded protein is CASSTTGKAGELFF. V gene TRBV19 combines with J gene TRBJ2-2; TRBD1 is a possible D gene (6 bases). Trimming took 4 bases from V and 6 from J, leaving 12 bases between them. CDR1 and CDR2 (germline): LNHDA, SQIVND (reference sequence). The CDR3 length is 14 residues.

This chain joins TRBV5-4 and TRBJ2-3; the match to TRBD1 covers 8 bases. The CDR3 has 15 residues. Losses at the gene ends were 4 bases for V and 2 bases for J; bases not matched to a gene: 6. Germline CDR1 reads SGHNT; CDR2 reads YYREEE (reference sequence). CDR3 DNA sequence: TGTGCCAGCAGCGCTCCGGGACAGGCCACAGATACGCAGTATTTT. This gives the protein CASSAPGQATDTQYF.

This rearrangement joins TRBV19 to TRBJ1-1; TRBD1 is a possible D gene (5 bases). Trimming left V 3 bases short and J 4 bases short, with 15 bases between. The CDR3 is made up of 15 amino acids. CDR1 and CDR2 from the germline V gene are LNHDA and SQIVND (reference sequence). The CDR3 sequence is CASSIIKVGGTEAFF. In nucleotides, the CDR3 is TGTGCCAGTAGTATTATTAAGGTTGGGGGCACTGAAGCTTTCTTT.

The rearrangement links TRBV19 to TRBJ2-1; D is undetermined. CDR1 is LNHDA and CDR2 is SQIVND in the germline V gene (reference sequence). The CDR3 extends over 15 amino acids. The ends were cut back, 6 bases at V and 4 bases at J, with 16 bases in the middle. The CDR3 nucleotides read TGTGCCAGTAGGCGGACCTGGGGATCATACAATGAGCAGTTCTTC. It specifies CASRRTWGSYNEQFF.

The chain recombines TRBV7-2 with TRBJ2-2, with D perhaps assigned TRBD1 or TRBD2 (5 bases each). The ends were cut back, 2 bases at V and 1 base at J, with 14 bases in the middle. The CDR3 covers 17 residues. Germline loops: CDR1 SGHTA, CDR2 FQGNSA. In DNA, the CDR3 is TGTGCCAGCAGCTTAAGGCCCAGTGGGGGGAACACCGGGGAGCTGTTTTTT. It encodes CASSLRPSGGNTGELFF.